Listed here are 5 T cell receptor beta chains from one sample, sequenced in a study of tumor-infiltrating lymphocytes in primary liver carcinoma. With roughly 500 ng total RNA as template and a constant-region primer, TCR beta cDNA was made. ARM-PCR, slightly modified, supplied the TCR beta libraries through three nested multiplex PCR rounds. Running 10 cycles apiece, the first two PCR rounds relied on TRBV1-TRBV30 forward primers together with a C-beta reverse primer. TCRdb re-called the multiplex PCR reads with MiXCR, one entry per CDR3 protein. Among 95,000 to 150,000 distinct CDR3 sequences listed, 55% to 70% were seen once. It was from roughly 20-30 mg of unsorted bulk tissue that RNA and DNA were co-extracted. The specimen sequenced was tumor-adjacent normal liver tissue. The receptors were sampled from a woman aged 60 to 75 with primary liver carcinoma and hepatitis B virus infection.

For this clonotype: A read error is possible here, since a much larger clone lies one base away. The CDR3 protein is CASSLGAIQYEEYF. In nucleotides, the CDR3 is TGTGCCAGCAGCTTAGGAGCTATACAATACGAGGAGTACTTC. The chain couples TRBV13 to TRBJ2-7; D gene uncertain. Germline V gene lookup returns CDR1 PRHDT and CDR2 FYEKMQ (reference sequence). The CDR3 extends over 14 amino acids.

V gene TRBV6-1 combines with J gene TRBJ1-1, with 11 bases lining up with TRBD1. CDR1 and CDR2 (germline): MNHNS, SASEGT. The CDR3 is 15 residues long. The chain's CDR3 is CDSSFLGQGAAEAFF. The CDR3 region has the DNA TGTGATAGCAGTTTTTTAGGACAGGGGGCTGCCGAAGCTTTCTTT.

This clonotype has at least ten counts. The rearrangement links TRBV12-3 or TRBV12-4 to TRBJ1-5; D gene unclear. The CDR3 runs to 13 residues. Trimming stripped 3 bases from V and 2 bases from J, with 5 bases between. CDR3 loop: CASSLLGNQPQHF. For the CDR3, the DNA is TGTGCCAGCAGTTTGTTGGGCAATCAGCCCCAGCATTTT.

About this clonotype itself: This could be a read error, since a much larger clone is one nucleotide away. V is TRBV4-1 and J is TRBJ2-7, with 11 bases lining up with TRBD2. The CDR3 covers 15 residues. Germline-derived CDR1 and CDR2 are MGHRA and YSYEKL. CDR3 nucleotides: TGCGCCAGCAGCCAAGGGCTAGCGGGAGGCTACGATCAGTACTTC. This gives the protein CASSQGLAGGYDQYF.

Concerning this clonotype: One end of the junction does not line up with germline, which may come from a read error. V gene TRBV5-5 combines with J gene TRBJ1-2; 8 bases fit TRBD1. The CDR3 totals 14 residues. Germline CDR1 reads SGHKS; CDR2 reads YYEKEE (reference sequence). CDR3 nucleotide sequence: TGTGCCAGCAGCTGGGACAGGCCTAACTATGGCTGCACCTTC. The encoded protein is CASSWDRPNYGCTF.